This T cell receptor beta chain was captured by sequencing in a study of blood T cell repertoires in COVID-19. About the research overall: From T cells, B-cell-depleted T cells, or PBMCs came the material, which was cDNA or gDNA.

V lost 0 bases and J lost 6, with 13 bases in between. The CDR3 spans 15 residues. Germline V gives CDR1 SGDLS, CDR2 YYNGEE. Sequencing was performed with immunoSEQ multiplex PCR; in TCRdb, only in-frame clones are kept and a portion is missing. The sample lists nearly 25,000 clones, 80% to 90% seen once, with over 2% in the top ten. The receptor was isolated from a woman aged 70-85 years with COVID-19, enrolled during active disease. The V and J genes are TRBV9 and TRBJ2-1; a possible D gene is TRBD2 (6 bases). The specimen sequenced was peripheral blood. CDR3 in amino acids: CASSVGTTTPNEQFF. The CDR3 coding sequence is TGTGCCAGCAGCGTAGGGACTACGACACCCAATGAGCAGTTCTTC.